The clone carrying this TCR beta chain was recorded a few times. V dropped 5 bases and J dropped 5 bases, with 13 bases sitting between them. Looked up from germline, CDR1 is MNHEY and CDR2 is SVGEGT. The CDR3 is made up of 14 amino acids. These data originate in a study of identical twins. MiXCR was run by TCRdb on the 5' RACE reads, yielding one entry per CDR3 protein. Found here are around 220,000 distinct CDR3 sequences, around 15% of them singletons; the top ten hold around 8.3%. This clonotype was sampled from a woman aged 18 to 35 in good health. The sequenced sample was memory (CD45RO+) T cells sorted from blood. The rearrangement joins TRBV6-2 or TRBV6-3 to TRBJ2-1; D may be TRBD1 or TRBD2 (5 bases each). The CDR3: CASSVRGENNEQFF. The DNA of the CDR3 is TGTGCCAGCAGTGTGAGGGGAGAAAACAATGAGCAGTTCTTC.